Listed below are T cell receptor beta chains from one sample, sequenced in a study of graft-versus-host responses after intestinal transplantation. Libraries were prepared by immunoSEQ multiplex PCR; TCRdb keeps only in-frame clonotypes and omits some of them. The sample lists about 88,000 clones, about 94% occurring once. These receptors' targets are unknown. The source was unstimulated CD4+ T cells sorted from spleen or lymph node cells, collected before transplant. Receptor source: a human donor who was the organ donor for an intestinal transplant. Both conserved end residues are part of each CDR3. The D gene is left open where the match is weak. Clone size is given for some rows only: seen once, a few or many times, or a class if the clone is expanded.

d_call	v_call	j_call	clone_size	cdr3_aa	cdr3_nt
-	TRBV29-1	TRBJ2-1	once	CSVESSGMQFF	TGCAGCGTTGAATCTTCGGGGATGCAGTTCTTC
-	TRBV7-2	TRBJ1-2	-	CASSLDHGYTF	TGTGCCAGCAGCTTAGACCATGGCTACACCTTC
-	TRBV7-8	TRBJ1-1	-	CASSLKSNTEAFF	TGTGCCAGCAGCTTAAAATCGAACACTGAAGCTTTCTTT
-	TRBV9	TRBJ2-3	-	CASSAGLWTSPDTQYF	TGTGCCAGCAGCGCCGGGCTGTGGACGTCACCAGATACGCAGTATTTT
-	TRBV27	TRBJ2-1	-	CASSLDTYNEQFF	TGTGCCAGCAGTTTGGACACCTACAATGAGCAGTTCTTC
TRBD1	TRBV9	TRBJ1-1	-	CASSAIQGLGTEAFF	TGTGCCAGCAGCGCAATACAGGGGCTCGGAACTGAAGCTTTCTTT
-	TRBV12-1	TRBJ2-1	once	CASSNIHPPSGGGNEQFF	TGTGCCAGCAGCAACATCCACCCTCCTAGCGGGGGGGGCAATGAGCAGTTCTTC
-	TRBV6-5	TRBJ2-7	-	CASSYGAGRRYEQYF	TGTGCCAGCAGTTACGGCGCAGGGCGAAGGTACGAGCAGTACTTC
TRBD1	TRBV5-1	TRBJ1-4	-	CASSLFISGGVLTNEKLFF	TGCGCCAGCAGCCTATTTATATCAGGGGGCGTTTTGACTAATGAAAAACTGTTTTTT
TRBD1	TRBV10-3	TRBJ1-6	-	CAIRQEGASPLHF	TGTGCCATCAGGCAAGAGGGGGCATCACCCCTCCACTTT
-	TRBV6-5	TRBJ1-6	-	CASSYSFTSNSPLHF	TGTGCCAGCAGTTACTCGTTCACCTCTAATTCACCCCTCCACTTT
-	TRBV30	TRBJ1-5	-	CAWSVRAVSIVGNQPQHF	TGTGCCTGGAGTGTACGAGCGGTTAGTATAGTCGGCAATCAGCCCCAGCATTTT
-	TRBV7-2	TRBJ1-1	-	CASSLETARDTEAFF	TGTGCCAGCAGCTTAGAGACAGCAAGGGACACTGAAGCTTTCTTT
-	TRBV19	TRBJ1-4	few	CASRVISTNEKLFF	TGTGCCAGTAGGGTGATTTCGACTAATGAAAAACTGTTTTTT
-	TRBV7-9	TRBJ1-5	-	CASSSMNQPQHF	TGTGCCAGCAGCTCCATGAATCAGCCCCAGCATTTT
-	TRBV28	TRBJ1-2	once	CASRPPGTAAFTNYGYTF	TGTGCCAGCAGGCCTCCGGGGACGGCCGCTTTTACCAACTATGGCTACACCTTC
-	TRBV19	TRBJ1-2	-	CASSSTKGGYGYTF	TGTGCCAGTAGTTCGACGAAGGGAGGCTATGGCTACACCTTC
TRBD1	TRBV6-1	TRBJ2-1	-	CASSERRDRMFF	TGTGCCAGCAGTGAAAGGCGGGACAGGATGTTCTTC
-	TRBV2	TRBJ1-1	-	CASSFRMNTEAFF	TGTGCCAGCAGTTTCAGAATGAACACTGAAGCTTTCTTT
-	TRBV5-4	TRBJ1-6	-	CASSSTGDTRNSPLHF	TGTGCCAGCAGCAGTACAGGAGACACCCGTAATTCACCCCTCCACTTT
-	TRBV28	TRBJ1-2	-	CASSFGSGYGYTF	TGTGCCAGCAGTTTTGGGTCCGGTTATGGCTACACCTTC
-	TRBV9	TRBJ1-1	-	CASSVATGRENTEAFF	TGTGCCAGCAGCGTAGCCACCGGGAGGGAGAACACTGAAGCTTTCTTT
-	TRBV9	TRBJ1-3	-	CASSVSDYSGNTIYF	TGTGCCAGCAGCGTCTCGGACTACTCTGGAAACACCATATATTTT
-	TRBV11-3	TRBJ1-1	-	CASSLDRRGLGAFF	TGTGCCAGCAGCTTAGATCGGAGGGGTTTGGGAGCTTTCTTT
-	TRBV4-1	TRBJ1-5	-	CASSQGQGNQPQHF	TGCGCCAGCAGCCAAGGACAGGGCAATCAGCCCCAGCATTTT
TRBD1	TRBV15	TRBJ2-5	-	CATSRDLAGGEETQYF	TGTGCCACCAGCAGAGATCTAGCAGGGGGCGAAGAGACCCAGTACTTC
-	TRBV5-6	TRBJ1-1	once	CASSSPPWVQNTEAFF	TGTGCCAGCAGCTCCCCGCCCTGGGTCCAGAACACTGAAGCTTTCTTT
-	TRBV29-1	TRBJ2-5	-	CSVTAYQETQYF	TGCAGCGTGACAGCGTACCAAGAGACCCAGTACTTC
-	TRBV5-1	TRBJ2-1	-	CATSGGASSYNEQFF	TGCGCCACCTCCGGCGGGGCTAGCTCCTACAATGAGCAGTTCTTC
TRBD1	TRBV5-4	TRBJ2-7	-	CASSLGTGPEQYF	TGTGCCAGCAGCTTGGGGACAGGGCCCGAGCAGTACTTC
TRBD2	TRBV4-1	TRBJ2-1	-	CASSQDWGGHNEQFF	TGCGCCAGCAGCCAAGATTGGGGGGGACACAATGAGCAGTTCTTC
-	TRBV19	TRBJ1-2	-	CASTPSPQGDYGYTF	TGTGCCAGTACCCCTTCCCCACAGGGAGACTATGGCTACACCTTC
-	TRBV6-4	TRBJ1-5	-	CASSDSRRKSSNQPQHF	TGTGCCAGCAGTGACTCGAGGCGGAAATCTAGCAATCAGCCCCAGCATTTT
-	TRBV11-1	TRBJ1-1	-	CASRWGLNTEAFF	TGTGCCTCACGGTGGGGGCTCAACACTGAAGCTTTCTTT
-	TRBV11-3	TRBJ1-1	-	CASSLDRDKAFF	TGTGCCAGCAGCTTAGATCGAGACAAGGCTTTCTTT
TRBD1	TRBV2	TRBJ1-1	-	CASSKRQGPEAFF	TGTGCCAGCAGTAAAAGACAGGGCCCTGAAGCTTTCTTT
TRBD1	TRBV7-3	TRBJ2-2	-	CASSLTGITGELFF	TGTGCCAGCAGCTTGACAGGGATAACCGGGGAGCTGTTTTTT
TRBD2	TRBV4-1	TRBJ2-1	-	CASSQGTGGAINEQFF	TGCGCCAGCAGCCAAGGCACCGGGGGGGCCATCAATGAGCAGTTCTTC
TRBD1	TRBV19	TRBJ1-2	few	CASSTGQGSYGYTF	TGTGCCAGTAGTACTGGACAGGGGAGCTATGGCTACACCTTC
-	TRBV12-2	TRBJ1-6	-	CASRDEQGINSPLHF	TGTGCAAGTCGCGATGAACAGGGAATTAATTCACCCCTCCACTTT
TRBD1	TRBV5-1	TRBJ2-3	-	CASSPDRGPLETDTQYF	TGCGCCAGCAGCCCGGACAGGGGGCCCTTGGAGACAGATACGCAGTATTTT
-	TRBV7-8	TRBJ1-3	-	CASGLLVAGNTIYF	TGTGCCAGCGGGTTGCTGGTAGCTGGAAACACCATATATTTT
TRBD1	TRBV19	TRBJ1-2	-	CASTRQQGNGGYTF	TGTGCCAGTACCAGACAACAGGGGAATGGGGGCTACACCTTC
-	TRBV25-1	TRBJ2-2	-	CASRARQNTGELFF	TGTGCCAGCAGGGCTAGACAGAACACCGGGGAGCTGTTTTTT
-	TRBV18	TRBJ1-3	-	CASSPGRRRNTIYF	TGTGCCAGCTCACCCGGCAGGAGGCGGAACACCATATATTTT